This T cell receptor (beta chain) was sequenced for a study of T-cell reconstitution after alpha-beta-depleted transplantation in children. Overall study findings and caveats: T-cell numbers and diversity one year post-transplant derived largely from freshly generated T cells.

This CDR3 is built from 15 residues. Germline V gene sequence: CDR1 DFQATT, CDR2 SNEGSKA (reference sequence). The V gene lost 4 bases and the J gene lost 1 base, with 14 bases spanning the gap. As to this clonotype: Its antigen is not known.

Preparation of the TCRbeta library used unique molecular identifiers. TCRdb independently ran MiXCR on the PCR reads; one entry per CDR3 protein. In the table there are 440,000 or so distinct CDR3 sequences, 43% of which are singletons. The gene calls are TRBV20-1 and TRBJ2-1; D is uncertain. The sequence was collected from a girl aged 2 to 9 with aplastic anemia, due to receive a stem cell transplant. The source material was PBMCs, sampled before TCRalphabeta/CD19-depleted stem cell transplant. CDR3 sequence (DNA): TGCAGTGCTATACTGATTAGAGGTTCCTACAATGAGCAGTTCTTC. Its protein is CSAILIRGSYNEQFF.